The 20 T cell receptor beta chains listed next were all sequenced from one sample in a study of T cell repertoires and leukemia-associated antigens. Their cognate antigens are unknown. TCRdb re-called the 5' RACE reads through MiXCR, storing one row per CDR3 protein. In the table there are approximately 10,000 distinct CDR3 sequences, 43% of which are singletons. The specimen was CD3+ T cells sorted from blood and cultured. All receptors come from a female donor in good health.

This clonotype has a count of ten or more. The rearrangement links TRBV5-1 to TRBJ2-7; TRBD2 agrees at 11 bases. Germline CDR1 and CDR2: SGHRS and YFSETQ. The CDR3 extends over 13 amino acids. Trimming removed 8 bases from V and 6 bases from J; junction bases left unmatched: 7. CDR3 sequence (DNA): TGCGCCAGTAGAACCGGGACTAGCGGCGAGCAGTACTTC. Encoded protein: CASRTGTSGEQYF.

The CDR3 DNA is TGTGCCAGCAGCCAACAGGGTAGGAGTTCACCCCTCCACTTT. This sequence encodes CASSQQGRSSPLHF. The V and J genes are TRBV3-1 and TRBJ1-6, with D possibly matching TRBD1 (5 bases). The CDR3 is 14 residues long. The V and J ends lost 2 bases and 9 bases respectively, with 11 bases between them. Germline values: CDR1 LGHDT, CDR2 YNNKEL (reference sequence).

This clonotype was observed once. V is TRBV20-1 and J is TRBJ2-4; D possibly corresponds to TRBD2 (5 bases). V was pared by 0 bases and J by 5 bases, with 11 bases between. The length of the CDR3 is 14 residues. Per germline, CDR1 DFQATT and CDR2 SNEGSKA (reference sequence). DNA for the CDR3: TGCAGTGCTAGAGATCGTCGGGGTGAAAACATTCAGTACTTC. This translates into CSARDRRGENIQYF.

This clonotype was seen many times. For the CDR3, the DNA is TGTGCCAGCTCACCGGGGAGGGCCGTCACCGGGGAGCTGTTTTTT. Translated: CASSPGRAVTGELFF. The chain is built from TRBV18 and TRBJ2-2; 7 positions match TRBD2. Germline CDR1 is KGHSH and CDR2 is LQKENI. V shed 3 bases, J shed 4 bases, and the junction held 5 bases outside the gene matches. This CDR3 is 15 amino acids long.

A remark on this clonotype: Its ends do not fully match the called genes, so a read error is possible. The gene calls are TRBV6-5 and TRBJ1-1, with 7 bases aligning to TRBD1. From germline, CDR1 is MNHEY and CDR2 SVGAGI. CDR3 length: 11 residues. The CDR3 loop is CVSRGGAEAFF. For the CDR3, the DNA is TGTGTCAGCAGGGGGGGGGCTGAAGCTTTTTTT.

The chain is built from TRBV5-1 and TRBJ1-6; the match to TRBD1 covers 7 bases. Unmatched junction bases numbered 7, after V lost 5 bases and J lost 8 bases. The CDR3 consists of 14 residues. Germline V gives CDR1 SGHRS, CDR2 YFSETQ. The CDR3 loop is CASRFGQADSPLHF. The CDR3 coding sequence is TGCGCCAGCAGATTCGGACAGGCTGATTCACCCCTCCACTTT.

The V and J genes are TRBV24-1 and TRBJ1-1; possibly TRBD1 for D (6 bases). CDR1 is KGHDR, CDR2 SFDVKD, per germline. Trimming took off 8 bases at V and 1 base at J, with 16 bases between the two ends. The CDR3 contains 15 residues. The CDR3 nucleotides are TGTGCCACCAAAGGGCAGGGGAGTCGGAACACTGAAGCTTTCTTT. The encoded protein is CATKGQGSRNTEAFF.

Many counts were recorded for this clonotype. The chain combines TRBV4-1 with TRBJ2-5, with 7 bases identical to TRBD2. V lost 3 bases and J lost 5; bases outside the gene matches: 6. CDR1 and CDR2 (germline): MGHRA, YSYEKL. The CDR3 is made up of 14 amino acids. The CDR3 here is CASSQGWRGETQYF. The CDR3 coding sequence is TGCGCCAGCAGCCAGGGCTGGCGGGGGGAGACCCAGTACTTC.

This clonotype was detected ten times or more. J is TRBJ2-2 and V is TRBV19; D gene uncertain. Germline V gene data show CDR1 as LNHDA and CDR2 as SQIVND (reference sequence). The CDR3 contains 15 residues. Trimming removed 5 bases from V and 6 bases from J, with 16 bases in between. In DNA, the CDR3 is TGTGCCAGTAGTGCACCGCGGATAGTCCCCGGGGAGCTGTTTTTT. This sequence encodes CASSAPRIVPGELFF.

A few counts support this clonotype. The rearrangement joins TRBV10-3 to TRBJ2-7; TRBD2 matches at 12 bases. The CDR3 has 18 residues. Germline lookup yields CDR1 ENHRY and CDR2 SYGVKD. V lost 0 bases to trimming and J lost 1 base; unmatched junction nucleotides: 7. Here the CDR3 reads CAISESALAGGTSYEQYF. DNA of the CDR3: TGTGCCATCAGTGAGTCTGCCCTAGCGGGAGGGACTTCCTACGAGCAGTACTTC.

CDR3 protein: CASSLGGDTDTQYF. DNA for the CDR3: TGCGCCAGCAGCCTCGGGGGAGACACAGATACGCAGTATTTT. The chain joins TRBV5-1 to TRBJ2-3; D is perhaps TRBD2 (6 bases). The V end was cut by 4 bases, the J end by 2 bases, with 11 bases between. The length of the CDR3 is 14 residues. Germline values: CDR1 SGHRS, CDR2 YFSETQ.

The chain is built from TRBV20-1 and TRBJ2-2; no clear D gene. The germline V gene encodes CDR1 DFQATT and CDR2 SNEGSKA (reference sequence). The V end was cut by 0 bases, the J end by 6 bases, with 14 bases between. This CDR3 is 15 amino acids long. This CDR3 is CSARDNSVDAGELFF. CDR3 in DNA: TGCAGTGCTAGAGATAACAGCGTTGACGCCGGGGAGCTGTTTTTT.

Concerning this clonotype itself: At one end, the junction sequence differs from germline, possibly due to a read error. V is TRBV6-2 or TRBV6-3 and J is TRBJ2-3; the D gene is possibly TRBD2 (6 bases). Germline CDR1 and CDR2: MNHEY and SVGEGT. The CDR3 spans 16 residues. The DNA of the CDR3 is TGTGCCGGCAGCGCCGAAGGTAGCGGAGGCACAGATACGCAGTATTTT. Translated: CAGSAEGSGGTDTQYF.

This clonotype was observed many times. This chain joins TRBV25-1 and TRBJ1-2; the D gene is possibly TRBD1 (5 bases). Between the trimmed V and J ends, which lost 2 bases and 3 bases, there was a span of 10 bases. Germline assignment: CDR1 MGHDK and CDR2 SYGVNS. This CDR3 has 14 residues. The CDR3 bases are TGTGCCAGCAGTGAAACAGGACGATACTATGGCTACACCTTC. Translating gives CASSETGRYYGYTF.

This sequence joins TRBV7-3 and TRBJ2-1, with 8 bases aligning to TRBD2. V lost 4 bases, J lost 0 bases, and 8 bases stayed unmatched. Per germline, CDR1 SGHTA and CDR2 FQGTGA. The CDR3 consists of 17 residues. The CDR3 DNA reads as TGTGCCAGCAGCTCTAGGACTAGCCGGAGCTCCTACAATGAGCAGTTCTTC. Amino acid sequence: CASSSRTSRSSYNEQFF. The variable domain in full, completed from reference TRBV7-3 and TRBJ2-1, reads GAGVSQTPSNKVTEKGKYVELRCDPISGHTALYWYRQSLGQGPEFLIYFQGTGAADDSGLPNDRFFAVRPEGSVSTLKIQRTERGDSAVYLCASSSRTSRSSYNEQFFGPGTRLTVL.

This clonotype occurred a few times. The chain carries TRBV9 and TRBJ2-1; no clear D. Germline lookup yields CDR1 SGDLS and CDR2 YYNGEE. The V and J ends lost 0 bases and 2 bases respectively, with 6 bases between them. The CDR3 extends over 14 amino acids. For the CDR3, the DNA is TGTGCCAGCAGCGTAGAAGGAACCTACAATGAGCAGTTCTTC. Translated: CASSVEGTYNEQFF.

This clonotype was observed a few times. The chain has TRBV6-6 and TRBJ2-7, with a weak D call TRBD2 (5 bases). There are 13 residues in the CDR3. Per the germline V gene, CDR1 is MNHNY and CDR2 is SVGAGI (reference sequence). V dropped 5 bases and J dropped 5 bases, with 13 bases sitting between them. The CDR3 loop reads CASSGEGVNEQYF. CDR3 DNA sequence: TGTGCCAGCAGTGGCGAGGGAGTGAACGAGCAGTACTTC.

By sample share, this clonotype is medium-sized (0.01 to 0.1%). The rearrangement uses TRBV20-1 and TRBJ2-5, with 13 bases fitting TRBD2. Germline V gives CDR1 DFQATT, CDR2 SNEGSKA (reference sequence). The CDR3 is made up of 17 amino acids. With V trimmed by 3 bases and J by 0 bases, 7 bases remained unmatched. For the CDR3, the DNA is TGCAGTGCTAGCGCCCCGGGACTAGCGGGGAACCAAGAGACCCAGTACTTC. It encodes CSASAPGLAGNQETQYF.

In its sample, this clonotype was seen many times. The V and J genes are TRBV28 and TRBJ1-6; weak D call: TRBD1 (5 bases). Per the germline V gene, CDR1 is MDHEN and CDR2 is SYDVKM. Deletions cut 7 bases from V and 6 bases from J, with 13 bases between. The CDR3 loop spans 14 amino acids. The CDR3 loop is CASIQTVANSPLHF. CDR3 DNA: TGTGCCAGCATCCAGACAGTAGCTAATTCACCCCTCCACTTT.

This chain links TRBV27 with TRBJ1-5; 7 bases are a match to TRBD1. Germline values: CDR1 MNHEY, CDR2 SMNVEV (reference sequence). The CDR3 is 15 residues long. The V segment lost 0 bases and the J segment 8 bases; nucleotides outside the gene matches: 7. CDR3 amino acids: CASSLSGGGWKPQHF. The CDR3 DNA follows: TGTGCCAGCAGTTTATCAGGGGGCGGGTGGAAGCCCCAGCATTTT.